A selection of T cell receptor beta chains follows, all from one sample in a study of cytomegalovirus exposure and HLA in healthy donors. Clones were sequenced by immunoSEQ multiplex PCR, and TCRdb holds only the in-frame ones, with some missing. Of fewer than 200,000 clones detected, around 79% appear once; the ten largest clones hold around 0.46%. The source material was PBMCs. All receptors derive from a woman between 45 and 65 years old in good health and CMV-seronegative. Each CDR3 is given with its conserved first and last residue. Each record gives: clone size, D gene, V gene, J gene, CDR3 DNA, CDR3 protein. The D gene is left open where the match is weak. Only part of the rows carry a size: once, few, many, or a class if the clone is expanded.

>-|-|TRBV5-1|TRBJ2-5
TGCGCCAGCAGCTCAACTGGGAGGGAGACCCAGTACTTC
CASSSTGRETQYF
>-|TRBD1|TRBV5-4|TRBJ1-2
TGTGCCAGCAGCTTGGATAGGACAGGGGGCACCGGCTACACCTTC
CASSLDRTGGTGYTF
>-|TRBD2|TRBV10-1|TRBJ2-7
TGCGCCAGCAGTGAAAATCCGGGGGGCGAGCAGTACTTC
CASSENPGGEQYF
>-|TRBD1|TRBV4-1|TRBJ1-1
TGCGCCAGCAGCCAAGTGGGACAGGGGGCTGAAGCTTTCTTT
CASSQVGQGAEAFF
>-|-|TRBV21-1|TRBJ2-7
TGTGCCATAGCTGGGTGCTACGAGCAGTACTTC
CAIAGCYEQYF
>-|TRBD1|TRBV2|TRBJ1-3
TGTGCCAGCAGTGAATTGCGGACAGGGACTATCTCTGGAAACACCATATATTTT
CASSELRTGTISGNTIYF
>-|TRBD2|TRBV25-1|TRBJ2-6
TGTGCCAGCAGGGGGGGGATGACAGGGGCCAACGTCCTGACTTTC
CASRGGMTGANVLTF
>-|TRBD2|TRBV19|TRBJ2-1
TGTGCCAGTAGTAACCGACTAGCGGGATATGGGGACAATGAGCAGTTCTTC
CASSNRLAGYGDNEQFF
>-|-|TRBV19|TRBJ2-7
TGTGCCAGTAGTAATAAGGGGATTGGCGAGCAGTACTTC
CASSNKGIGEQYF
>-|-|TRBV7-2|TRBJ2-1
TGTGCCAGCAGCTTAATAACCGGGGGTCTGACCGTCGGTGAGCAGTTCTTC
CASSLITGGLTVGEQFF
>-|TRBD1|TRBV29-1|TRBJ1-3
TGCAGCGTTGAAGAATTACAGGGGGAAGACACCATATATTTT
CSVEELQGEDTIYF
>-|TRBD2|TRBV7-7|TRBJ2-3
TGTGCCAGCAGCCCTCTAGCGGGAGGGCCCACAGATACGCAGTATTTT
CASSPLAGGPTDTQYF
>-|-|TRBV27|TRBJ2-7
TGTGCCAGCAGTTGGGACTTCAACTACGAGCAGTACTTC
CASSWDFNYEQYF
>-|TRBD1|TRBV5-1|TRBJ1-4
TGCGCCAGCAGCATAACAGGGGAGAATAATGAAAAACTGTTTTTT
CASSITGENNEKLFF
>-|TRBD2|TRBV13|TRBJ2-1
TGTGCCAGCAGCATTAGCGGGAGTGTGGGTGAGCAGTTCTTC
CASSISGSVGEQFF
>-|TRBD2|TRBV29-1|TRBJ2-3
TGCAGCGTGGCCGGACTAGTTATAGATACGCAGTATTTT
CSVAGLVIDTQYF
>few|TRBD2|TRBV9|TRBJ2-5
TGTGCCAGCAGCGTCGGGACTAGCGGGCTTCAAGAGACCCAGTACTTC
CASSVGTSGLQETQYF
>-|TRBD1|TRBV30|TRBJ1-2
TGTGCCTGTTTCCGGGACAGGGGAATGTACAACTATGGCTACACCTTC
CACFRDRGMYNYGYTF
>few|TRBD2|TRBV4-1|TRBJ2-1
TGCGCCAGCAGCCAACTAGCGGGAGTGGTGTACAATGAGCAGTTCTTC
CASSQLAGVVYNEQFF
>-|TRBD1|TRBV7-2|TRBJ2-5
TGTGCCAGCAGCCCAGACAGGGGGCGCGAGACCCAGTACTTC
CASSPDRGRETQYF
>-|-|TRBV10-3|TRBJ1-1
TGTGCCATCAGTGGAACACTAAGGAACACTGAAGCTTTCTTT
CAISGTLRNTEAFF
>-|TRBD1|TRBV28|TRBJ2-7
TGTGCCAGCAGCCTAGACAGGGGGGCCTACGAGCAGTACTTC
CASSLDRGAYEQYF
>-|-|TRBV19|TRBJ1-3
TGTGCCAGTACCGCCCAGGGATTCCGAAGCTCTGGAAACACCATATATTTT
CASTAQGFRSSGNTIYF
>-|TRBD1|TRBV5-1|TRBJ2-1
TGCGCCAGCAGCTTGTCCGGGGACAGCTCCTACAATGAGCAGTTCTTC
CASSLSGDSSYNEQFF
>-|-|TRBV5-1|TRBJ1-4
TGCGCCAGCAGCGCCCAACAGGGCCGCGCAACTAATGAAAAACTGTTTTTT
CASSAQQGRATNEKLFF
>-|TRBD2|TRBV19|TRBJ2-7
TGTGCCAGTAGCCAACGCGGGGGTTACTACGAGCAGTACTTC
CASSQRGGYYEQYF
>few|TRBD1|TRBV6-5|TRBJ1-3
TGTGCCAGCAGCCTCGGACAGGGTACTGGAAACACCATATATTTT
CASSLGQGTGNTIYF
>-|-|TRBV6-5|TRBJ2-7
TGTGCCAGCAGTTCTCCGAAAGGCGGGCAGTACTTC
CASSSPKGGQYF
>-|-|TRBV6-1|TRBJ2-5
TGTGCCAGCTCCGAAGAGACCCAGTACTTC
CASSEETQYF
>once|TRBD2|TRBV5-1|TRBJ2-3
TGCGCCAGCAGCTGGGGACTAGCGGGCACAGATACGCAGTATTTT
CASSWGLAGTDTQYF
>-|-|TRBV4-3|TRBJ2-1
TGCGCCAGCAGCCCGCAGGGGCAACTATACAATGAGCAGTTCTTC
CASSPQGQLYNEQFF
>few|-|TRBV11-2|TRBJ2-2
TGTGCCAGCAGCCTTGAGTACACCGGGGAGCTGTTTTTT
CASSLEYTGELFF
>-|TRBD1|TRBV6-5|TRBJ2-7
TGTGCCAGCAGCAATGGACAGGGCGATTCCTACGAGCAGTACTTC
CASSNGQGDSYEQYF
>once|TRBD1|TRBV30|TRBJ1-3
TGTGCCTGGAGTGCCACAGGGGGCGCAGGAAACACCATATATTTT
CAWSATGGAGNTIYF
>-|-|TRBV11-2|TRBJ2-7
TGTGCCAGCAGCCGGACGGGGAGTTGGGGCGAGCAGTACTTC
CASSRTGSWGEQYF
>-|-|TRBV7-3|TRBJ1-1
TGTGCCAGCAGCTCCTTTGGAGGGGACACTGAAGCTTTCTTT
CASSSFGGDTEAFF